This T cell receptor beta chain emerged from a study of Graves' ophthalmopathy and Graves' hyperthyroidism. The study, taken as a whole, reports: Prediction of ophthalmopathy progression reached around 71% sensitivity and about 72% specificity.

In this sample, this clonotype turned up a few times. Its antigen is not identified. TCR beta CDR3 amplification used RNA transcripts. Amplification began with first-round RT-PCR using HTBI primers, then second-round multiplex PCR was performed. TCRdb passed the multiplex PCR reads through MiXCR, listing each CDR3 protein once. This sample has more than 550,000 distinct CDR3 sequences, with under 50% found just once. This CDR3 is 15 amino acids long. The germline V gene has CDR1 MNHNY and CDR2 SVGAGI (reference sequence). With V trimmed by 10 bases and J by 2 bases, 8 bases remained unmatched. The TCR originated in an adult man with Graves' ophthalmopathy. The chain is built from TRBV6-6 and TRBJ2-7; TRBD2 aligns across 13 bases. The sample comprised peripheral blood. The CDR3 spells CAIRGGTSGTYEQYF. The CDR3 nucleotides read TGTGCCATTAGGGGAGGGACTAGCGGGACCTACGAGCAGTACTTC.